These 31 T cell receptor beta chains share one sample of origin, sequenced in a study of chemoradiotherapy in HPV16-positive cancers. Some clones are missing from TCRdb's copy, which holds only in-frame ones; the method was immunoSEQ multiplex PCR. The sample gives approximately 9,700 clones, approximately 80% of which show up once; approximately 15% is in the top ten. This specimen was tumor tissue, taken from a patient who underwent chemoradiotherapy. The receptors here all came from a human donor with HPV-associated anogenital cancer.

J is TRBJ1-2 and V is TRBV30, with TRBD1 matching over 8 bases. Germline CDR1 reads GTSNPN; CDR2 reads SVGIG (reference sequence). The CDR3 sequence is 13 residues long. V was clipped by 5 bases and J by 4 bases; unmatched bases: 6. The CDR3 sequence is CAWGRQGFYGYTF. The CDR3 bases are TGTGCCTGGGGCAGACAGGGGTTCTATGGCTACACCTTC.

CDR3 residues: CASSPRAYTEAFF. The CDR3 DNA follows: TGCGCCAGCAGCCCCAGGGCATACACTGAAGCTTTCTTT. The J gene is TRBJ1-1, the V gene TRBV4-1, with a tentative D call TRBD1 (5 bases). This CDR3 has 13 amino acids. V was shortened by 4 bases and J by 3 bases, with 9 bases between the two germline ends. Germline assignment: CDR1 MGHRA and CDR2 YSYEKL.

This clone was recorded only once. The gene calls are TRBV28 and TRBJ2-2, with TRBD1 matching 8 bases. CDR3 length: 14 residues. After removal of 8 bases from V and 4 bases from J, the junction contained 6 bases not matched to a gene. Germline CDR1 MDHEN, CDR2 SYDVKM. The CDR3 loop reads CASGGTGSTGELFF. The CDR3 DNA reads as TGTGCCAGCGGGGGGACAGGATCCACCGGGGAGCTGTTTTTT.

The rearrangement uses TRBV13 and TRBJ2-7; D possibly corresponds to TRBD1 (6 bases). This CDR3 spans 13 amino acids. Germline CDR1 reads PRHDT; CDR2 reads FYEKMQ (reference sequence). V lost 1 base and J lost 4, with 8 bases in between. The DNA for the CDR3 is TGTGCCAGCAGCTTAGAGGGACATTACGAGCAGTACTTC. Amino acids: CASSLEGHYEQYF.

This chain connects TRBV19 to TRBJ1-5; TRBD1 might be the D (5 bases). The V end was cut by 4 bases, the J end by 4 bases, with 11 bases between. Germline V gene data show CDR1 as LNHDA and CDR2 as SQIVND (reference sequence). The CDR3 length is 14 residues. In nucleotides, the CDR3 is TGTGCCAGTAGTAAACTCCAGGGTAATCAGCCCCAGCATTTT. Protein: CASSKLQGNQPQHF.

The V call is TRBV5-1, the J call TRBJ2-3; a possible D gene is TRBD2 (7 bases). The length of the CDR3 is 15 residues. Germline CDR1 and CDR2: SGHRS and YFSETQ. V dropped 0 bases and J dropped 7 bases, with 15 bases sitting between them. CDR3 amino acids: CASSLAEGGPNTQYF. CDR3 DNA: TGCGCCAGCAGCTTGGCCGAGGGGGGGCCAAATACGCAGTATTTT. The full variable domain, completed using reference TRBV5-1 and TRBJ2-3, is KAGVTQTPRYLIKTRGQQVTLSCSPISGHRSVSWYQQTPGQGLQFLFEYFSETQRNKGNFPGRFSGRQFSNSRSEMNVSTLELGDSALYLCASSLAEGGPNTQYFGPGTRLTVL.

This clone has a handful of counts. The chain couples TRBV18 to TRBJ1-2; 12 bases agree with TRBD1. Germline CDR1 is KGHSH and CDR2 is LQKENI. The CDR3 has 15 residues. The V and J ends lost 3 bases and 8 bases, in that order; junction bases with no gene match: 7. The CDR3 sequence is CASSPSGQGAEGYTF. CDR3 bases: TGTGCCAGCTCACCCTCGGGACAGGGGGCGGAAGGCTACACCTTC.

The V and J genes are TRBV5-1 and TRBJ2-1, with TRBD1 matching 8 bases. This CDR3 region has 15 residues. V lost 0 bases, J lost 9 bases, and 8 bases stayed unmatched. From germline, CDR1 is SGHRS and CDR2 YFSETQ. Here the CDR3 DNA reads TGCGCCAGCAGCTTGGAGGCAGGGGGCTTTGGTGAGCAGTTCTTC. Its translation: CASSLEAGGFGEQFF.

The count of this clone is one. The chain links TRBV6-5 to TRBJ1-3; D is unclear. The CDR3 length is 16 residues. Trimming removed 0 bases at V and 0 bases at J, with 9 bases between. Germline loops: CDR1 MNHEY, CDR2 SVGAGI. CDR3 sequence: CASSYSMTFSGNTIYF. CDR3 bases: TGTGCCAGCAGTTACTCGATGACGTTCTCTGGAAACACCATATATTTT.

This sequence joins TRBV7-8 and TRBJ2-2; the D gene is possibly TRBD2 (6 bases). The V gene lost 4 bases and the J gene lost 8 bases, with 11 bases spanning the gap. CDR1 SGHVS and CDR2 FQNEAQ come from the germline V gene. This CDR3 has 13 residues. The CDR3 loop is CASSSPGDGELFF. The CDR3 DNA reads as TGTGCCAGCAGCTCCCCGGGGGATGGGGAGCTGTTTTTT.

V and J are TRBV5-6 and TRBJ1-6; D possibly corresponds to TRBD1 (5 bases). Germline-derived CDR1 and CDR2 are SGHDT and YYEEEE. CDR3 length: 14 residues. Trimming shortened V by 0 bases and J by 13 bases, and 14 bases separated the two germline ends. The CDR3: CASSLGQGGRPLHF. The CDR3 DNA reads TGTGCCAGCAGCTTGGGTCAGGGAGGCCGCCCCCTCCACTTT.

The chain carries TRBV6-6 and TRBJ2-7, with 7 nucleotides matching TRBD1. This CDR3 comprises 13 residues. CDR1 is MNHNY, CDR2 SVGAGI, per germline (reference sequence). Losses at the gene ends were 0 bases for V and 4 bases for J; bases not matched to a gene: 0. CDR3 DNA sequence: TGTGCCAGCAGTTACTCGGACAGGTACGAGCAGTACTTC. It yields the protein CASSYSDRYEQYF.

The chain recombines TRBV5-5 with TRBJ2-7; 9 nucleotides line up with TRBD2. In germline, CDR1 is SGHKS, CDR2 YYEKEE (reference sequence). V lost 1 base and J lost 0; bases outside the gene matches: 8. The CDR3 covers 17 residues. CDR3 sequence (DNA): TGTGCCAGCAGCTTGAGAATAGCGGGGGCTTTCTCCTACGAGCAGTACTTC. Protein product: CASSLRIAGAFSYEQYF.

The rearrangement uses TRBV12-5 and TRBJ2-2, with D perhaps TRBD2 (6 bases). CDR1 is LGHNT and CDR2 is FRNRAP in the germline V gene. V was trimmed by 3 bases and J by 0 bases, leaving 11 bases between them. The CDR3 extends over 16 amino acids. CDR3 coding DNA: TGTGCTAGTGGTTTTGGGACTGACTCGAACACCGGGGAGCTGTTTTTT. Translation gives CASGFGTDSNTGELFF.

This clone counts as medium-sized. V usage is TRBV28 and J usage is TRBJ1-6, with TRBD1 identical over 8 bases. The CDR3 extends over 14 amino acids. From germline, CDR1 is MDHEN and CDR2 SYDVKM. Trimming removed 7 bases from V and 4 bases from J; junction bases left unmatched: 3. CDR3 nucleotides: TGTGCCAGCAAATGGACAGGGTATAATTCACCCCTCCACTTT. Translated, it gives CASKWTGYNSPLHF.

The chain carries TRBV7-3 and TRBJ1-1, with D perhaps matching TRBD1 (6 bases). Germline loops: CDR1 SGHTA, CDR2 FQGTGA. The CDR3 covers 14 residues. The V and J ends lost 4 bases and 1 base respectively, with 10 bases between them. CDR3 region: CASSSRGGNTEAFF. CDR3 in DNA: TGTGCCAGCAGCTCGAGGGGGGGGAACACTGAAGCTTTCTTT. Full variable domain (missing parts from reference TRBV7-3 and TRBJ1-1): GAGVSQTPSNKVTEKGKYVELRCDPISGHTALYWYRQSLGQGPEFLIYFQGTGAADDSGLPNDRFFAVRPEGSVSTLKIQRTERGDSAVYLCASSSRGGNTEAFFGQGTRLTVV.

The chain is built from TRBV30 and TRBJ2-3; no clear D gene. Germline V gene lookup returns CDR1 GTSNPN and CDR2 SVGIG (reference sequence). This CDR3 is 14 amino acids long. The germline V and J ends were trimmed by 0 bases and 0 bases, with 7 bases remaining between them. CDR3 in DNA: TGTGCCTGGAGTGTACGTTTCAGCACAGATACGCAGTATTTT. It is translated as CAWSVRFSTDTQYF.

CDR3 sequence reads: CASSDSPLGYGYTF. CDR3 bases: TGTGCCAGCAGCGACAGTCCCCTCGGCTATGGCTACACCTTC. This chain joins TRBV6-5 and TRBJ1-2, with D possibly TRBD1 on 5 matching bases. CDR3 size: 14 residues. Trimming took 6 bases from V and 4 from J, leaving 15 bases between them. From germline, CDR1 is MNHEY and CDR2 SVGAGI.

J is TRBJ1-2 and V is TRBV27, with D unclear. The germline V gene encodes CDR1 MNHEY and CDR2 SMNVEV (reference sequence). The CDR3 has 15 amino acids. V shed 4 bases and J shed 4 bases, with 16 bases lying between them. CDR3 nucleotide sequence: TGTGCCAGCAGTTCCCTCGGCGCAGCCGGCTATGGCTACACCTTC. It is translated as CASSSLGAAGYGYTF.

Only one count was recorded for this clone. The rearrangement links TRBV4-2 to TRBJ2-2, with D unresolved. With 0 bases removed from V and 6 bases from J, the gap between germline ends came to 8 bases. The CDR3 totals 14 residues. Germline-derived CDR1 and CDR2 are LGHNA and YNFKEQ. The CDR3 is CASSQEKVAGELFF. The DNA for the CDR3 is TGTGCCAGCAGCCAAGAGAAGGTTGCCGGGGAGCTGTTTTTT.

This clone was counted a few times. This chain connects TRBV19 to TRBJ1-2, with D maybe TRBD1 (6 bases). Germline V gene sequence: CDR1 LNHDA, CDR2 SQIVND (reference sequence). The V end lost 2 bases, the J end lost 8 bases, and 9 bases lay between the germline ends. The length of the CDR3 is 12 residues. CDR3 protein: CASSIRDIGYTF. In DNA, the CDR3 is TGTGCCAGTAGTATACGGGACATCGGCTACACCTTC.

The chain is built from TRBV10-2 and TRBJ2-2, with TRBD1 identical over 9 bases. The CDR3 spans 14 residues. CDR1 and CDR2 (germline): WSHSY, SAAADI. J was trimmed by 5 bases and V by 2 bases; bases with no gene match: 0. CDR3 nucleotide sequence: TGCGCCAGCAGTGAGGGACAGGGGACCGGGGAGCTGTTTTTT. Translation gives CASSEGQGTGELFF.

CDR3 sequence reads: CAISWGAERESPLHF. The DNA for the CDR3 is TGTGCCATCAGCTGGGGGGCAGAAAGAGAATCACCCCTCCACTTT. The chain is built from TRBV10-3 and TRBJ1-6; TRBD1 is a possible D gene (6 bases). Germline lookup yields CDR1 ENHRY and CDR2 SYGVKD. The CDR3 runs 15 residues. V lost 6 bases to trimming and J lost 10 bases, with 19 bases between them.

The rearrangement links TRBV2 to TRBJ2-7; D possibly matches TRBD1 or TRBD2 (5 bases each). The CDR3 has 15 amino acids. Germline loops: CDR1 SNHLY, CDR2 FYNNEI. The germline V and J ends were trimmed by 5 bases and 2 bases, with 16 bases remaining between them. For the CDR3, the DNA is TGTGCCAGCAGTTTCGGGGACGGGAAAACCTACGAGCAGTACTTC. Protein sequence: CASSFGDGKTYEQYF.

This chain connects TRBV7-9 to TRBJ1-1; D not resolved. Germline CDR1 and CDR2: SEHNR and FQNEAQ (reference sequence). Trimming shortened V by 2 bases and J by 6 bases, and 4 bases separated the two germline ends. CDR3 length: 11 amino acids. CDR3 DNA: TGTGCCAGCAGCTTATCGTCTGAAGCTTTCTTT. Its translation is CASSLSSEAFF.

The chain recombines TRBV4-1 with TRBJ1-1; D gene ambiguous. The V gene's germline CDR1 is MGHRA and CDR2 YSYEKL. The CDR3 spans 13 residues. V was shortened by 4 bases and J by 1 base, with 7 bases between the two germline ends. The CDR3 coding sequence is TGCGCCAGCAGCCGGGTGCCGAACACTGAAGCTTTCTTT. It yields the protein CASSRVPNTEAFF.

The chain recombines TRBV2 with TRBJ1-1; D not resolved. The V gene's germline CDR1 is SNHLY and CDR2 FYNNEI. The V gene lost 1 base and the J gene lost 8 bases, with 11 bases spanning the gap. This CDR3 has 13 amino acids. The CDR3 DNA is TGTGCCAGCAGTGAAGAAGCGGCCACCGAAGCTTTCTTT. The encoded protein is CASSEEAATEAFF.

The rearrangement links TRBV6-5 to TRBJ1-2; 10 bases are a match to TRBD1. This CDR3 region has 15 residues. The ends lost 4 bases at V and 7 bases at J; junction bases unmatched: 9. The germline gives CDR1 MNHEY, CDR2 SVGAGI. In DNA form, the CDR3 reads TGTGCCAGCAGTTCGGCCGGGACAGGGGTTTTTGGCTACACCTTC. Protein sequence: CASSSAGTGVFGYTF.

This rearrangement joins TRBV14 to TRBJ2-1; D call uncertain. Trimming took off 6 bases at V and 6 bases at J, with 9 bases between the two ends. This CDR3 comprises 12 residues. CDR1 is SGHDN, CDR2 FVKESK, per germline. The CDR3, as DNA: TGTGCCAGCAGTGCCGTCCGCAATGAGCAGTTCTTC. Protein product: CASSAVRNEQFF. Based on the CDR3 plus reference TRBV14 and TRBJ2-1, the full variable domain is EAGVTQFPSHSVIEKGQTVTLRCDPISGHDNLYWYRRVMGKEIKFLLHFVKESKQDESGMPNNRFLAERTGGTYSTLKVQPAELEDSGVYFCASSAVRNEQFFGPGTRLTVL.

This clone has a single count. The chain employs TRBV6-4 and TRBJ2-3, with 9 bases identical to TRBD2. Germline CDR1 is MRHNA and CDR2 is SNTAGT. V trimming: 3 bases; J trimming: 6 bases; junction bases outside the gene matches: 7. This CDR3 is built from 15 residues. The CDR3 here is CASSDFSSGADTQYF. The CDR3 DNA sequence: TGTGCCAGCAGTGATTTCTCTAGCGGGGCCGATACGCAGTATTTT.

The chain uses TRBV10-3 and TRBJ1-6; 7 nucleotides match TRBD1. This CDR3 is 13 amino acids long. J gave up 7 bases and V 7 bases, and 4 bases lay outside the gene matches. Germline assignment: CDR1 ENHRY and CDR2 SYGVKD. CDR3 DNA: TGTGCCATCAATCAGGGGGGAAATTCACCCCTCCACTTT. Its protein product is CAINQGGNSPLHF.